This entry lists 27 T cell receptor beta chains sequenced from one sample in a study of prognosis after radiotherapy for stage I lung cancer. From genomic DNA, two-round multiplex PCR was used to amplify TCR beta CDR3. Primers specific to each TRBV and TRBJ gene drove first-round PCR. TCRdb reprocessed the multiplex PCR reads via MiXCR and lists one record per CDR3 protein. The sample lists 50,000 or so distinct CDR3 sequences, roughly 35% occurring once. This specimen consisted of PBMCs, obtained before or after stereotactic body radiation therapy (not recorded which). Receptors were obtained from a donor over 45 with non-small cell lung cancer.

This clonotype was detected ten times or more. The gene calls are TRBV29-1 and TRBJ2-1; D may be TRBD2 (5 bases). The CDR3 totals 12 residues. Germline assignment: CDR1 SQVTM and CDR2 ANQGSEA. Trimming took off 6 bases at V and 7 bases at J, with 13 bases between the two ends. The CDR3 nucleotides read TGCAGCGTCTGGACTTTCGGTAATGAGCAGTTCTTC. Amino acid sequence: CSVWTFGNEQFF.

Ten or more counts support this clonotype. V and J are TRBV28 and TRBJ2-3; 10 nucleotides line up with TRBD2. The length of the CDR3 is 14 residues. Unmatched junction bases numbered 8, after V lost 9 bases and J lost 5 bases. Germline CDR1 and CDR2: MDHEN and SYDVKM. Written as DNA, the CDR3 is TGTGCCAGTTACGTAGCGGGAGGAAGAGATACGCAGTATTTT. It yields the protein CASYVAGGRDTQYF.

This clonotype was observed many times. The chain uses TRBV30 and TRBJ2-1; TRBD2 matches at 9 bases. The CDR3 length is 15 residues. The V gene end was trimmed by 6 bases and the J gene end by 3 bases; junction bases not matched to a gene: 9. The germline V gene encodes CDR1 GTSNPN and CDR2 SVGIG (reference sequence). The CDR3 DNA reads TGTGCCTGCCCGCGGGGGGGGTTTGGCTACAATGAGCAGTTCTTC. It yields the protein CACPRGGFGYNEQFF.

This clonotype has more than one count but fewer than ten. A much larger clone is a single base away; this may be a read error. The chain is built from TRBV30 and TRBJ1-4; 10 bases match TRBD1. The trim removed 5 bases at V and 7 bases at J, leaving 1 base unmatched. In germline, CDR1 is GTSNPN, CDR2 SVGIG (reference sequence). CDR3 size: 12 residues. CDR3 loop: CAWDRGREKLFF. The CDR3 region has the DNA TGTGCCTGGGACAGGGGGCGTGAAAAACTGTTTTTT.

This clonotype was counted many times. The V call is TRBV7-2, the J call TRBJ1-5, with D uncertain. Trimming removed 3 bases at V and 4 bases at J, with 7 bases between. The CDR3 contains 13 residues. Germline V gives CDR1 SGHTA, CDR2 FQGNSA. The CDR3: CASSLSPNQPQHF. The CDR3 region has the DNA TGTGCCAGCAGCTTGTCACCTAATCAGCCCCAGCATTTT.

There are many counts of this clonotype. The chain uses TRBV5-1 and TRBJ2-6, with D uncertain. The germline V and J ends were trimmed by 4 bases and 2 bases, with 10 bases remaining between them. Germline assignment: CDR1 SGHRS and CDR2 YFSETQ. The CDR3 covers 15 residues. Here the CDR3 reads CASSIGSPGANVLTF. The CDR3 DNA sequence: TGCGCCAGCAGCATCGGGTCTCCTGGGGCCAACGTCCTGACTTTC. Combining the CDR3 with reference TRBV5-1 and TRBJ2-6 gives the whole variable domain KAGVTQTPRYLIKTRGQQVTLSCSPISGHRSVSWYQQTPGQGLQFLFEYFSETQRNKGNFPGRFSGRQFSNSRSEMNVSTLELGDSALYLCASSIGSPGANVLTFGAGSRLTVL.

This clonotype was counted many times. The chain couples TRBV10-3 to TRBJ2-7; D may be TRBD1 (6 bases). The CDR3 is 13 amino acids. CDR1 and CDR2 (germline): ENHRY, SYGVKD. Trimming pared 6 bases from V and 7 bases from J, leaving 16 bases between. Here the CDR3 reads CAISDRGGGEQYF. In DNA, the CDR3 is TGTGCCATCAGCGACAGAGGGGGTGGGGAGCAGTACTTC.

In its sample, this clonotype was seen many times. This sequence joins TRBV5-1 and TRBJ2-5; perhaps TRBD1 as D (6 bases). V gave up 4 bases and J gave up 5 bases, with 12 bases separating them. The CDR3 loop spans 13 amino acids. Germline assignment: CDR1 SGHRS and CDR2 YFSETQ. The CDR3 spells CASSGPRGETQYF. CDR3 in DNA: TGCGCCAGCAGCGGTCCGAGGGGGGAGACCCAGTACTTC. Full variable domain (outside the CDR3, taken from reference TRBV5-1 and TRBJ2-5): KAGVTQTPRYLIKTRGQQVTLSCSPISGHRSVSWYQQTPGQGLQFLFEYFSETQRNKGNFPGRFSGRQFSNSRSEMNVSTLELGDSALYLCASSGPRGETQYFGPGTRLLVL.

Points on this clonotype: Since a far larger clone is one base different, this is likely a read error. The rearrangement links TRBV6-2 or TRBV6-3 to TRBJ2-2; the D is unclear. Trimming shortened V by 0 bases and J by 13 bases, and 15 bases separated the two germline ends. The CDR3 runs to 14 residues. The germline V gene has CDR1 MNHEY and CDR2 SVGEGT. The CDR3 nucleotides read TGTGCCAGCAGTTACTCGGACGGGTGGGGTGGGCTGTTTTTT. This sequence encodes CASSYSDGWGGLFF.

The rearrangement links TRBV7-2 to TRBJ1-1, with unresolved D. Deletions cut 4 bases from V and 1 base from J, with 7 bases between. CDR3 size: 13 residues. Germline CDR1 SGHTA, CDR2 FQGNSA. CDR3 DNA sequence: TGTGCCAGCAGCTCCAAACCGAACACTGAAGCTTTCTTT. Translating gives CASSSKPNTEAFF.

This clonotype came up many times. The chain recombines TRBV2 with TRBJ2-1; no clear D gene. This CDR3 has 14 amino acids. Germline V CDR1 and CDR2: SNHLY, FYNNEI. Trimming removed 8 bases at V and 6 bases at J, with 17 bases between. The CDR3 nucleotides read TGTGCCAGCCTCCGGAGTCCCGTAGTCAATGAGCAGTTCTTC. It is translated as CASLRSPVVNEQFF.

This chain uses TRBV12-3 or TRBV12-4 with TRBJ2-3, with D possibly called TRBD1 or TRBD2 (6 bases each). V was cut by 6 bases and J by 7 bases, with 32 bases left in between. The CDR3 consists of 19 residues. CDR3: CASSRRGVIAGGGTYTQYF. For the CDR3, the DNA is TGTGCCAGCAGCAGAAGGGGGGTAATAGCTGGAGGGGGAACATATACGCAGTATTTT.

At least ten counts were recorded for this clonotype. The genes are TRBV3-1 and TRBJ1-2, with D unclear. There are 12 residues in the CDR3. V was trimmed by 1 base and J by 8 bases, leaving 8 bases between them. The germline V gene encodes CDR1 LGHDT and CDR2 YNNKEL (reference sequence). The CDR3 region is CASSQVGVGYTF. In DNA, the CDR3 is TGTGCCAGCAGCCAAGTTGGGGTCGGCTACACCTTC.

The chain combines TRBV7-9 with TRBJ1-2; no clear D gene. V shed 1 base and J shed 8 bases, with 17 bases lying between them. Germline V gene lookup returns CDR1 SEHNR and CDR2 FQNEAQ (reference sequence). This CDR3 comprises 15 residues. CDR3 DNA sequence: TGTGCCAGCAGCTTAGGTGCCCAAATGTCCTCCGGCTACACCTTC. It translates to CASSLGAQMSSGYTF. The variable domain in full, with the rest retrieved from reference TRBV7-9 and TRBJ1-2, is DTGVSQNPRHKITKRGQNVTFRCDPISEHNRLYWYRQTLGQGPEFLTYFQNEAQLEKSRLLSDRFSAERPKGSFSTLEIQRTEQGDSAMYLCASSLGAQMSSGYTFGSGTRLTVV.

The chain recombines TRBV11-3 with TRBJ1-1; D gene uncertain. Germline CDR1 and CDR2: SGHNT and YENEEA. CDR3 size: 12 residues. V was pared by 0 bases and J by 9 bases, with 8 bases between. The CDR3 DNA is TGTGCCAGCAGCTTAGATGGGGTTCAAGCTTTCTTT. As protein: CASSLDGVQAFF. The variable domain in full, with the rest retrieved from reference TRBV11-3 and TRBJ1-1, is EAGVVQSPRYKIIEKKQPVAFWCNPISGHNTLYWYLQNLGQGPELLIRYENEEAVDDSQLPKDRFSAERLKGVDSTLKIQPAELGDSAVYLCASSLDGVQAFFGQGTRLTVV.

Remarks on this clonotype: A read error may be the cause here, since a much bigger clone is one base away. The chain employs TRBV6-1 and TRBJ1-1; no reliable D call. The germline gives CDR1 MNHNS, CDR2 SASEGT. The CDR3 contains 13 residues. V lost 5 bases to trimming and J lost 1 base, with 8 bases between them. CDR3 loop: CASSTVWNTEAFF. Written as DNA, the CDR3 is TGTGCCAGCAGTACAGTCTGGAACACTGAAGCTTTCTTT.

In this sample, this clonotype turned up a few times. The chain is built from TRBV27 and TRBJ1-2; D gene uncertain. V was pared by 7 bases and J by 0 bases, with 15 bases between. This CDR3 is built from 15 residues. CDR1 and CDR2 from the germline V gene are MNHEY and SMNVEV (reference sequence). The CDR3 DNA reads TGTGCCAGCATCCCTTCTGGGGTTACTAACTATGGCTACACCTTC. As protein: CASIPSGVTNYGYTF.

The rearrangement joins TRBV19 to TRBJ1-1, with TRBD1 matching 7 bases. Per the germline V gene, CDR1 is LNHDA and CDR2 is SQIVND (reference sequence). J gave up 3 bases and V 3 bases, and 4 bases lay outside the gene matches. The CDR3 contains 14 residues. The CDR3 nucleotides are TGTGCCAGTAGTATGGGGGACAGACACACTGAAGCTTTCTTT. This encodes CASSMGDRHTEAFF.

This clonotype was counted at least ten times. The V gene is TRBV19, the J gene TRBJ2-6, with a weak D call TRBD1 (6 bases). The CDR3 runs to 14 residues. Germline V gene lookup returns CDR1 LNHDA and CDR2 SQIVND (reference sequence). The germline V and J ends were trimmed by 6 bases and 1 base, with 7 bases remaining between them. In DNA form, the CDR3 reads TGTGCCAGTAGCCAGGGGTCTGGGGCCAACGTCCTGACTTTC. It yields the protein CASSQGSGANVLTF.

In the case of this clonotype: A far more abundant clone sits one base away, making this likely a read error. The rearrangement uses TRBV9 and TRBJ1-2; TRBD1 is a possible D gene (5 bases). V was trimmed by 5 bases and J by 4 bases, leaving 15 bases between them. The CDR3 contains 14 residues. CDR1 and CDR2 from the germline V gene are SGDLS and YYNGEE. The CDR3 here is CASSLRQWVYGYTF. The CDR3 nucleotides read TGTGCCAGCAGTTTGCGACAGTGGGTCTATGGCTACACCTTC.

The J gene is TRBJ2-1, the V gene TRBV11-1; D remains unclear. The germline V gene has CDR1 SGHAT and CDR2 FQDESV (reference sequence). Trimming removed 5 bases from V and 15 bases from J, with 20 bases in between. The CDR3 consists of 13 residues. CDR3 protein: CASSPRTASVWFF. CDR3 nucleotides: TGTGCCAGCAGCCCCCGTACCGCCTCTGTGTGGTTCTTC.

This clonotype was detected ten times or more. V and J are TRBV7-2 and TRBJ2-3; 11 bases map to TRBD2. V was clipped by 4 bases and J by 3 bases; unmatched bases: 6. The CDR3 has 16 amino acids. Germline assignment: CDR1 SGHTA and CDR2 FQGNSA. CDR3 sequence reads: CASSSRPSGGTDTQYF. Written as DNA, the CDR3 is TGTGCCAGCAGCTCACGGCCTAGCGGGGGGACAGATACGCAGTATTTT.

This clonotype was picked up many times. This chain connects TRBV30 to TRBJ2-3; 10 nucleotides align to TRBD2. Unmatched junction bases numbered 6, after V lost 8 bases and J lost 1 base. The CDR3 consists of 14 residues. Germline V CDR1 and CDR2: GTSNPN, SVGIG (reference sequence). The CDR3 DNA sequence: TGTGCCCTGGAGGGGACTAGCGGCACAGATACGCAGTATTTT. Its translation is CALEGTSGTDTQYF.

V and J are TRBV29-1 and TRBJ2-1; D remains ambiguous. Per germline, CDR1 SQVTM and CDR2 ANQGSEA. V lost 3 bases and J 6 bases, leaving 15 bases between the germline ends. The CDR3 length is 14 residues. CDR3 DNA: TGCAGCGTTGAGGACGGACGGATCTGCAATGAGCAGTTCTTC. Encoded protein: CSVEDGRICNEQFF.

This clonotype was picked up many times. The chain employs TRBV20-1 and TRBJ2-7; D is tentatively TRBD1 or TRBD2 (6 bases each). Trimming took 3 bases from V and 7 from J, leaving 19 bases between them. Germline values: CDR1 DFQATT, CDR2 SNEGSKA (reference sequence). The CDR3 runs 14 residues. The CDR3 bases are TGCAGTGCTAGCGGGGCGTACCTAGGGGGGGAGCAGTACTTC. The encoded protein is CSASGAYLGGEQYF.

As to this clonotype: A far larger clone is off by one base, so a read error is likely. Since no conserved phenylalanine or tryptophan closes the CDR3, a read error is the likely cause. The chain couples TRBV6-8 to TRBJ1-2; D is unclear. Germline assignment: CDR1 MNHGY and CDR2 SAAAGT. Deletions cut 4 bases from V and 8 bases from J, with 11 bases between. This CDR3 has 12 residues. CDR3: CASSFRTGGYTL. The CDR3 DNA reads TGTGCCAGCAGTTTCCGGACTGGCGGCTACACCTTA.

Ten or more counts support this clonotype. J is TRBJ1-2 and V is TRBV6-1; 7 nucleotides agree with TRBD1. V was clipped by 5 bases and J by 4 bases; unmatched bases: 4. The CDR3 spans 13 residues. Germline assignment: CDR1 MNHNS and CDR2 SASEGT. CDR3 in amino acids: CASSSGQSYGYTF. In DNA form, the CDR3 reads TGTGCCAGCAGTTCGGGACAGAGCTATGGCTACACCTTC.